Included here is one T cell receptor (beta chain) sequence, with context. Its antigen is still unknown. The germline gives CDR1 MNHNY, CDR2 SVGAGI (reference sequence). The CDR3 is 12 amino acids. V lost 6 bases and J lost 9, with 12 bases in between. The data originate from a study of cytomegalovirus exposure and HLA in healthy donors. Broader study findings: In a later analysis, TCR beta V- and J-gene trimming was associated with a missense DCLRE1C variant. For most TCR beta V segments, an earlier analysis put the productive rate at about 87% or about 30% of the time. TCR beta chains numbering 164 were designated cytomegalovirus-associated. The classifier was said to identify cytomegalovirus status with high specificity and sensitivity.

With 60 Vbeta and 13 Jbeta primers, the PCR was carried out. Generated by immunoSEQ multiplex PCR, the TCRdb table keeps only in-frame clones and is missing some. The data hold about 180,000 clones, with over 70% observed a single time. The chain has TRBV6-6 and TRBJ2-1; D possibly corresponds to TRBD2 (6 bases). The sample comprised PBMCs. The receptor was isolated from a man younger than 35 in good health and CMV-seronegative. The chain's CDR3 is CASSSLASEQFF. The DNA for the CDR3 is TGTGCCAGCAGCTCACTAGCCAGTGAGCAGTTCTTC.